This is a list of T cell receptor beta chains from one sample in a study of shared clonotypes between healthy human individuals. Assay used: immunoSEQ multiplex PCR; TCRdb lists only in-frame clones, some missing. The sample contains about 490,000 clones, approximately 81% of which appear only once. The specimen sequenced was PBMCs. These receptors were taken from a woman in her thirties or forties in good health. Some clones in this sample may be carry-over from other donors' samples. Both conserved end residues are part of each CDR3. D genes are given only for firm matches. Clone size is given for some rows only: seen once, a few or many times, or a class if the clone is expanded.

clone size | J gene | D gene | V gene | CDR3 protein | CDR3 DNA
- | TRBJ1-2 | - | TRBV29-1 | CSVRQQANYGYTF | TGCAGCGTTAGACAGCAAGCTAACTATGGCTACACCTTC
- | TRBJ2-7 | - | TRBV28 | CASSLASHGEQYF | TGTGCCAGCAGTTTGGCTAGCCATGGCGAGCAGTACTTC
- | TRBJ2-7 | TRBD2 | TRBV11-2 | CASSLSAGAEQYF | TGTGCCAGCAGCTTATCCGCGGGAGCCGAGCAGTACTTC
many | TRBJ2-7 | - | TRBV29-1 | CSVISPPSYEQYF | TGCAGCGTTATTTCACCGCCTTCCTACGAGCAGTACTTC
- | TRBJ2-1 | TRBD2 | TRBV27 | CASSIRTSGMKWGYNEQFF | TGTGCCAGCAGTATTAGGACTAGCGGGATGAAATGGGGTTACAATGAGCAGTTCTTC
- | TRBJ1-4 | TRBD1 | TRBV6-5 | CASSFGTGDEKLFF | TGTGCCAGCAGTTTCGGGACAGGGGATGAAAAACTGTTTTTT
- | TRBJ2-1 | - | TRBV6-4 | CASSESSGSYNEQFF | TGTGCCAGCAGTGAGAGTAGCGGATCCTACAATGAGCAGTTCTTC
- | TRBJ1-4 | TRBD1 | TRBV5-1 | CASSLDRGIEKLFF | TGCGCCAGCAGCCTGGACAGGGGAATCGAAAAACTGTTTTTT
few | TRBJ2-5 | - | TRBV18 | CASSPGQGVQETQYF | TGTGCCAGCTCACCGGGTCAGGGAGTTCAAGAGACCCAGTACTTC
- | TRBJ1-1 | - | TRBV10-3 | CAISPRDPGGAFF | TGTGCCATCAGCCCCCGGGACCCAGGTGGAGCTTTCTTT
many | TRBJ2-5 | TRBD1 | TRBV5-1 | CASSLGGQKETQYF | TGCGCCAGCAGCTTGGGGGGACAGAAAGAGACCCAGTACTTC
few | TRBJ1-1 | - | TRBV4-3 | CASSQDQGGGREAFF | TGCGCCAGCAGCCAAGACCAGGGAGGGGGGAGAGAAGCTTTCTTT
- | TRBJ2-3 | - | TRBV18 | CASSPGVSTDTQYF | TGTGCCAGCTCCCCGGGGGTTAGCACAGATACGCAGTATTTT
many | TRBJ2-1 | TRBD2 | TRBV4-3 | CASSQGEREGFRQEQFF | TGCGCCAGCAGCCAAGGGGAGCGGGAGGGGTTCCGTCAAGAGCAGTTCTTC
- | TRBJ1-1 | TRBD1 | TRBV6-5 | CASREPGQGRTEAFF | TGTGCCAGCAGGGAACCCGGACAGGGCCGAACTGAAGCTTTCTTT
- | TRBJ1-4 | TRBD1 | TRBV5-1 | CASTRGTNEKLFF | TGCGCCAGCACCAGGGGGACAAATGAAAAACTGTTTTTT
- | TRBJ1-4 | TRBD1 | TRBV28 | CASRTDRGIEKLFF | TGTGCCAGCAGGACGGACAGGGGAATAGAAAAACTGTTTTTT
- | TRBJ1-1 | TRBD1 | TRBV30 | CAWNHRGALNTEAFF | TGTGCCTGGAATCACAGGGGCGCCCTGAACACTGAAGCTTTCTTT
- | TRBJ2-3 | - | TRBV2 | CASSERGDTQYF | TGTGCCAGCAGTGAAAGGGGAGATACGCAGTATTTT
few | TRBJ2-7 | - | TRBV4-3 | CASSQDTQGPYEQYF | TGCGCCAGCAGCCAAGATACCCAGGGCCCCTACGAGCAGTACTTC
- | TRBJ2-5 | - | TRBV6-1 | CASREAGVETQYF | TGTGCCAGCAGAGAAGCGGGCGTGGAGACCCAGTACTTC
once | TRBJ2-3 | TRBD2 | TRBV14 | CASSQDSLAGGRNTQYF | TGTGCCAGCAGCCAAGATAGTCTAGCGGGAGGACGAAATACGCAGTATTTT
- | TRBJ2-1 | - | TRBV7-3 | CASSLNVGVYNEQFF | TGTGCCAGCAGCTTAAATGTGGGAGTCTACAATGAGCAGTTCTTC